A single sample gave rise to the 20 T cell receptor beta chains below, sequenced in a study of T cell changes during pregnancy in multiple sclerosis. Repertoires were generated with immunoSEQ multiplex PCR, while TCRdb's copy carries only in-frame clones and drops some. The data contain more than 65,000 clones, approximately 91% of them seen just once; the ten biggest clones take up less than 4%. Sequencing used peripheral blood, obtained before pregnancy. The receptors here all came from a female donor with multiple sclerosis, enrolled in a pregnancy study.

V usage is TRBV10-2 and J usage is TRBJ2-7; TRBD2 is a possible D gene (5 bases). The CDR3 contains 17 residues. V lost 2 bases, J lost 2 bases, and 19 bases lay in between. Germline lookup yields CDR1 WSHSY and CDR2 SAAADI. CDR3 nucleotide sequence: TGCGCCAGCAGTGAGCCCTCTTGGGCGCGGGCAGCCTACGAGCAGTACTTC. Its translation is CASSEPSWARAAYEQYF.

V gene TRBV5-5 combines with J gene TRBJ1-1, with TRBD1 matching 12 bases. V lost 4 bases, J lost 5 bases, and 9 bases stayed unmatched. The CDR3 runs 16 residues. Germline V lookup: CDR1 SGHKS, CDR2 YYEKEE (reference sequence). In DNA form, the CDR3 reads TGTGCCAGCAGCCGCGAACCGGGACAGGGGGCAACTGAAGCTTTCTTT. It is translated as CASSREPGQGATEAFF.

This chain connects TRBV9 to TRBJ1-1; perhaps TRBD1 as D (6 bases). The V end was cut by 4 bases, the J end by 1 base, with 17 bases between. The germline gives CDR1 SGDLS, CDR2 YYNGEE. The CDR3 has 16 amino acids. Written as DNA, the CDR3 is TGTGCCAGCAGCCGCGAACAGGGCCGGCGGAACACTGAAGCTTTCTTT. This gives the protein CASSREQGRRNTEAFF.

V usage is TRBV20-1 and J usage is TRBJ2-7; D gene ambiguous. The CDR3 is 11 residues long. Germline CDR1 reads DFQATT; CDR2 reads SNEGSKA (reference sequence). V was cut by 4 bases and J by 3 bases, with 7 bases left in between. This CDR3 is CSANSHYEQYF. CDR3 DNA sequence: TGCAGTGCTAATAGCCACTACGAGCAGTACTTC.

The chain recombines TRBV27 with TRBJ2-7; maybe TRBD1 (5 bases). CDR1 and CDR2 (germline): MNHEY, SMNVEV (reference sequence). V lost 0 bases and J lost 10, with 13 bases in between. CDR3 length: 13 amino acids. For the CDR3, the DNA is TGTGCCAGCAGTTTATCGTTCGGCAGGGCCCAGTACTTC. Translated: CASSLSFGRAQYF.

V is TRBV7-2 and J is TRBJ2-1; perhaps TRBD2 as D (5 bases). V lost 8 bases and J lost 7, with 21 bases in between. The CDR3 sequence is 15 residues long. Germline assignment: CDR1 SGHTA and CDR2 FQGNSA. The CDR3 bases are TGTGCCAGCCGGGAAGGGATTCTTAAGTTGAATGAGCAGTTCTTC. This codes for CASREGILKLNEQFF. The whole variable domain, remainder taken from reference TRBV7-2 and TRBJ2-1, is GAGVSQSPSNKVTEKGKDVELRCDPISGHTALYWYRQSLGQGLEFLIYFQGNSAPDKSGLPSDRFSAERTGGSVSTLTIQRTQQEDSAVYLCASREGILKLNEQFFGPGTRLTVL.

The sample holds one count of this clone. This chain uses TRBV28 with TRBJ1-3, with D tentatively TRBD1 (6 bases). Trimming cost V 6 bases and J 4 bases, with 13 bases left between them. The length of the CDR3 is 14 residues. Germline lookup yields CDR1 MDHEN and CDR2 SYDVKM. The CDR3 reads CASSTGLAGNTIYF. Here the CDR3 DNA reads TGTGCCAGCAGCACAGGGTTAGCCGGAAACACCATATATTTT. Complete variable domain (other parts from reference TRBV28 and TRBJ1-3): DVKVTQSSRYLVKRTGEKVFLECVQDMDHENMFWYRQDPGLGLRLIYFSYDVKMKEKGDIPEGYSVSREKKERFSLILESASTNQTSMYLCASSTGLAGNTIYFGEGSWLTVV.

J is TRBJ1-1 and V is TRBV30; TRBD1 agrees at 9 bases. V was pared by 5 bases and J by 3 bases, with 4 bases of the junction left unmatched. The CDR3 extends over 13 amino acids. CDR1 and CDR2 from the germline V gene are GTSNPN and SVGIG (reference sequence). The CDR3 reads CAWGTGFHTEAFF. DNA of the CDR3: TGTGCCTGGGGGACAGGGTTTCACACTGAAGCTTTCTTT.

The CDR3 reads CASSYSSPSLGYEQYF. The CDR3 DNA is TGTGCCAGCAGTTACTCGTCCCCTAGTCTGGGCTACGAGCAGTACTTC. The V call is TRBV6-5, the J call TRBJ2-7; D is unclear. The CDR3 extends over 16 amino acids. Germline CDR1 and CDR2: MNHEY and SVGAGI. Trimming cost V 0 bases and J 3 bases, with 15 bases left between them.

This clone was seen more than once but under ten times. The chain combines TRBV6-4 with TRBJ2-1; TRBD2 agrees at 8 bases. Losses at the gene ends were 0 bases for V and 6 bases for J; bases not matched to a gene: 4. CDR3 length: 15 amino acids. CDR1 and CDR2 from the germline V gene are MRHNA and SNTAGT. DNA of the CDR3: TGTGCCAGCAGTGACTCAGCGGGAGCGGGCAATGAGCAGTTCTTC. It codes for CASSDSAGAGNEQFF.

The V gene is TRBV7-2, the J gene TRBJ1-1; D uncertain. CDR1 and CDR2 from the germline V gene are SGHTA and FQGNSA. Trimming pared 5 bases from V and 0 bases from J, leaving 16 bases between. CDR3 size: 16 residues. Written as DNA, the CDR3 is TGTGCCAGCAGCATACTCCTCGGGGAGATGAACACTGAAGCTTTCTTT. Translated, it gives CASSILLGEMNTEAFF.

The V gene is TRBV9, the J gene TRBJ2-5; TRBD1 aligns across 11 bases. The germline V gene has CDR1 SGDLS and CDR2 YYNGEE. The CDR3 is made up of 14 amino acids. Trimming took 3 bases from V and 4 from J; bases not matched to a gene: 2. This CDR3 is CASSEGTGGETQYF. The DNA for the CDR3 is TGTGCCAGCAGCGAGGGGACAGGGGGAGAGACCCAGTACTTC.

The rearrangement uses TRBV5-1 and TRBJ2-6, with a tentative D call TRBD2 (6 bases). This CDR3 is 18 amino acids long. The V gene lost 3 bases and the J gene lost 1 base, with 17 bases spanning the gap. Germline-derived CDR1 and CDR2 are SGHRS and YFSETQ. CDR3 residues: CASSWTPGLMSGANVLTF. In DNA, the CDR3 is TGCGCCAGCAGCTGGACCCCGGGACTTATGTCTGGGGCCAACGTCCTGACTTTC.

The J gene is TRBJ1-6, the V gene TRBV30; D perhaps matches TRBD1 (6 bases). The CDR3 loop spans 14 amino acids. V lost 3 bases, J lost 4 bases, and 10 bases lay in between. Germline loops: CDR1 GTSNPN, CDR2 SVGIG (reference sequence). CDR3 protein: CAWRATGYNSPLHF. DNA of the CDR3: TGTGCCTGGAGGGCGACAGGTTATAATTCACCCCTCCACTTT.

This chain connects TRBV5-1 to TRBJ2-7, with 8 bases aligning to TRBD1. From germline, CDR1 is SGHRS and CDR2 YFSETQ. J lost 5 bases, V lost 3 bases, and 7 bases had no gene match. The CDR3 has 14 amino acids. The CDR3 nucleotides are TGCGCCAGCAGCTCAGGAGGGACAGGACACGAGCAGTACTTC. Its protein product is CASSSGGTGHEQYF.

This clone was seen only once. CDR3 region: CASAGGLAIYEQYF. Here the CDR3 DNA reads TGTGCCAGCGCAGGGGGACTAGCGATCTACGAGCAGTACTTC. The chain links TRBV27 to TRBJ2-7, with 10 positions matching TRBD2. Germline V gene lookup returns CDR1 MNHEY and CDR2 SMNVEV (reference sequence). The CDR3 covers 14 residues. The trim removed 8 bases at V and 3 bases at J, leaving 7 bases unmatched.

This chain joins TRBV29-1 and TRBJ2-5, with D possibly matching TRBD1 (7 bases). Germline V CDR1 and CDR2: SQVTM, ANQGSEA. This CDR3 contains 12 residues. In DNA, the CDR3 is TGCAGTACAGGGGACTTAGGGAAGACCCAGTACTTC. This encodes CSTGDLGKTQYF.

The chain couples TRBV7-9 to TRBJ1-4; D remains ambiguous. The CDR3 spans 14 residues. The V gene's germline CDR1 is SEHNR and CDR2 FQNEAQ (reference sequence). V was trimmed by 5 bases and J by 4 bases, leaving 11 bases between them. In DNA, the CDR3 is TGTGCCAGCAGCCCTGACGGGAGTAATGAAAAACTGTTTTTT. Amino acid sequence: CASSPDGSNEKLFF.

The chain has TRBV10-3 and TRBJ1-1, with D unclear. The CDR3 loop spans 14 amino acids. Trimming pared 4 bases from V and 3 bases from J, leaving 12 bases between. The germline V gene encodes CDR1 ENHRY and CDR2 SYGVKD. DNA of the CDR3: TGTGCCATCAGTGCGGAGGAGGGTGACACTGAAGCTTTCTTT. This sequence encodes CAISAEEGDTEAFF.

This chain connects TRBV5-1 to TRBJ1-5, with 8 bases identical to TRBD1. The CDR3 totals 14 residues. Germline CDR1 and CDR2: SGHRS and YFSETQ. The trim removed 4 bases at V and 7 bases at J, leaving 7 bases unmatched. The CDR3 loop reads CASSVGQDGQPQHF. DNA of the CDR3: TGCGCCAGCAGCGTGGGACAGGACGGGCAGCCCCAGCATTTT.